This TCR beta chain was observed in a study of beta chain features in type 1 diabetes. Investigators reverse transcribed all isolated RNA, so they sequenced expressed TCRB transcripts. Data came from immunoSEQ multiplex PCR; TCRdb stores just in-frame clones and leaves some out. The sample has around 44,000 clones, about half seen once; the top ten hold about 0.24%. V was cut by 5 bases and J by 6 bases, with 16 bases left in between. Germline V gene sequence: CDR1 SGHTA, CDR2 FQGNSA. CDR3 length: 14 residues. The chain uses TRBV7-2 and TRBJ1-2; possible D gene TRBD1, 6 bases. This receptor was identified in a woman in her thirties in good health. Sample: stem cell memory CD4+ T cells from blood. The CDR3 spells CASSVYRESDGYTF. In DNA, the CDR3 is TGTGCCAGCAGCGTATACAGGGAGTCGGATGGCTACACCTTC.